A selection of T cell receptor beta chains follows, all from one sample in a study of blood T cell repertoires in COVID-19. Clones were read by immunoSEQ multiplex PCR, and TCRdb kept only the in-frame ones, dropping some. In the table there are 95,000 to 100,000 clones, approximately 84% of which are singletons. The sample taken for sequencing was peripheral blood. The source is a man aged 70 or older with acute or convalescent COVID-19. Both conserved end residues are part of each CDR3. D genes are given only for firm matches. Rows may omit the clone size; those that give it use once, few, many or a size class.

TGTGCCAGCAGCGGACAGGGTGGCACAGATACGCAGTATTTT CASSGQGGTDTQYF TRBJ2-3 - TRBD1 TRBV6-5
TGTGCCAGCTCACCATCGGGGGGGACTAACTATGGCTACACCTTC CASSPSGGTNYGYTF TRBJ1-2 - - TRBV18
TGTGCCAGCAGCCATTACGGGAACCAAGAGACCCAGTACTTC CASSHYGNQETQYF TRBJ2-5 - - TRBV3-1/TRBV3-2
TGTGCCAGCAGCCCGGGAAGGATGCCCGACCAATATACCCCCCGGGCCTACGAGCAGTACTTC CASSPGRMPDQYTPRAYEQYF TRBJ2-7 - - TRBV4-2
TGTGCCAGCAGCCCGGGACTAGGACCCTACGAGCAGTACTTC CASSPGLGPYEQYF TRBJ2-7 - TRBD2 TRBV27
TGTGCCAGCAGCCAAGTGGGGGGTAACGGGGAGCTGTTTTTT CASSQVGGNGELFF TRBJ2-2 - - TRBV3-1/TRBV3-2
TGCAGCGTCGAGACTAGCGGGGCTTACAATGAGCAGTTCTTC CSVETSGAYNEQFF TRBJ2-1 - TRBD2 TRBV29-1
TGCGCCAGCAGCCAAACAGGGTACCGCTTGAACACTGAAGCTTTCTTT CASSQTGYRLNTEAFF TRBJ1-1 - - TRBV5-1
TGTGCCAGCCGGGACATGCAGGAAAAACTGTTTTTT CASRDMQEKLFF TRBJ1-4 - - TRBV2
TGTGCCAGCAGCTTAGGTCCCAGATGGAACACTGAAGCTTTCTTT CASSLGPRWNTEAFF TRBJ1-1 - - TRBV11-3
TGTGCCAGCAGCCTAATGAGCGGGGGGGCCCAAGAGACCCAGTACTTC CASSLMSGGAQETQYF TRBJ2-5 - TRBD2 TRBV4-2
TGCGCCAGCAGCCAGTGGGAGGGACTCTACAATGAGCAGTTCTTC CASSQWEGLYNEQFF TRBJ2-1 few TRBD2 TRBV4-3
TGTGCCAGCAGTTACGCCCCAGCGGGATCTTCCTACGAGCAGTACTTC CASSYAPAGSSYEQYF TRBJ2-7 few TRBD2 TRBV6-5
TGTGCCAGCTCACGCACAGGGAATCTCGGCACTGAAGCTTTCTTT CASSRTGNLGTEAFF TRBJ1-1 - - TRBV18
TGTGCCAGCAGCCAAGCGGTTTATGGCTACACCTTC CASSQAVYGYTF TRBJ1-2 few - TRBV3-1/TRBV3-2
TGTGCCAGCAGTTCCGATCCCGGGAACACCATATATTTT CASSSDPGNTIYF TRBJ1-3 - - TRBV6-6
TGTGCCACCAGCAGAGATCAGTTTGAGCAGTTCTTC CATSRDQFEQFF TRBJ2-1 - - TRBV15
TGTGCCAGCAGCCAACAGGGGACGGGTAATTCACCCCTCCACTTT CASSQQGTGNSPLHF TRBJ1-6 - TRBD1 TRBV7-3
TGTGCCAGCGGACGCCTGTCGGGATACAATGAGCAGTTCTTC CASGRLSGYNEQFF TRBJ2-1 - - TRBV7-6
TGTGCCAGCAGCAAATTGGACAGCCCCGGGAATGAGCAGTTCTTC CASSKLDSPGNEQFF TRBJ2-1 - - TRBV9
TGTGCCAGCAGCTTAGTACTGCAGACTAGCAGAGTGTACAATGAGCAGTTCTTC CASSLVLQTSRVYNEQFF TRBJ2-1 - TRBD2 TRBV7-9
TGTGCCATTAACTCCTACGAGCAGTACTTC CAINSYEQYF TRBJ2-7 few - TRBV6-5